One and the same sample provided the 28 T cell receptor beta chains below, sequenced in a study of shared clonotypes between healthy human individuals. Libraries were prepared by immunoSEQ multiplex PCR; TCRdb keeps only in-frame clonotypes and omits some of them. The data show about 960,000 clones, over 75% seen once. Sequencing used memory CD4+ T cells sorted from blood. Noted subset: CD45RA-negative fraction. The receptors shown here come from a man aged 18-30 years in good health.

The V gene is TRBV10-3, the J gene TRBJ2-5; D remains ambiguous. The CDR3 sequence is 16 residues long. The germline CDR1 and CDR2 sequences are ENHRY and SYGVKD. The V gene lost 3 bases and the J gene lost 5 bases, with 19 bases spanning the gap. CDR3 loop: CAISEVERTRVETQYF. In DNA, the CDR3 is TGTGCCATCAGTGAAGTCGAAAGGACGCGCGTTGAGACCCAGTACTTC.

A single count supports this clone. The CDR3 region is CAIAGTGGVGDGYTF. CDR3 bases: TGTGCCATCGCCGGGACAGGGGGCGTCGGGGATGGCTACACCTTC. The rearrangement uses TRBV10-3 and TRBJ1-2; the match to TRBD1 covers 12 bases. The CDR3 has 15 residues. Germline V CDR1 and CDR2: ENHRY, SYGVKD. J gave up 6 bases and V 8 bases, and 10 bases lay outside the gene matches.

The chain joins TRBV5-5 to TRBJ2-3; 12 bases match TRBD2. V lost 0 bases and J lost 4; bases outside the gene matches: 12. The CDR3 is made up of 19 amino acids. The germline gives CDR1 SGHKS, CDR2 YYEKEE (reference sequence). The CDR3 loop is CASSLGASGRAGVADTQYF. The CDR3, as DNA: TGTGCCAGCAGCTTGGGGGCTAGCGGGAGGGCCGGGGTCGCAGATACGCAGTATTTT. Full variable domain (remainder filled in from reference TRBV5-5 and TRBJ2-3): DAGVTQSPTHLIKTRGQQVTLRCSPISGHKSVSWYQQVLGQGPQFIFQYYEKEERGRGNFPDRFSARQFPNYSSELNVNALLLGDSALYLCASSLGASGRAGVADTQYFGPGTRLTVL.

This clone was seen at least ten times. Here the CDR3 DNA reads TGTGCCAGCAGCCCGGGGGGGCTGGCCAAAAACATTCAGTACTTC. This sequence encodes CASSPGGLAKNIQYF. This sequence joins TRBV6-6 and TRBJ2-4; 8 bases are shared with TRBD2. The germline V gene has CDR1 MNHNY and CDR2 SVGAGI (reference sequence). The CDR3 is made up of 15 amino acids. V was pared by 6 bases and J by 1 base, with 5 bases of the junction left unmatched.

The chain links TRBV28 to TRBJ1-5; 7 positions match TRBD1. V shed 4 bases, J shed 4 bases, and the junction held 7 bases outside the gene matches. Germline V gene data show CDR1 as MDHEN and CDR2 as SYDVKM. The CDR3 runs 15 residues. Written as DNA, the CDR3 is TGTGCCAGCAGTTGGACAGGACTGGGTAATCAGCCCCAGCATTTT. Protein: CASSWTGLGNQPQHF.

This clone was found a few times. This may be a read error: a much more frequent sequence differs by one nucleotide. The same CDR3 also results from other DNA sequences found in this sample. The genes are TRBV7-9 and TRBJ1-1, with D possibly being TRBD1 (6 bases). This CDR3 has 13 amino acids. Germline assignment: CDR1 SEHNR and CDR2 FQNEAQ (reference sequence). V was shortened by 4 bases and J by 1 base, with 7 bases between the two germline ends. CDR3 nucleotide sequence: TGTGCCAGCAGCTCACAGGGGAACACTGAAGCTTTCTTT. Translated: CASSSQGNTEAFF.

This chain connects TRBV30 to TRBJ2-7; TRBD2 matches 8 bases. Looked up from germline, CDR1 is GTSNPN and CDR2 is SVGIG (reference sequence). The J segment lost 3 bases and the V segment lost 5 bases, leaving 12 bases of the junction unmatched. The CDR3 has 15 amino acids. The CDR3 DNA follows: TGTGCCTGGTATAAGCGGGGGAGGTCCGGCTACGAGCAGTACTTC. The encoded protein is CAWYKRGRSGYEQYF.

With regard to this clone: This may be a read error: a much more frequent sequence differs by one nucleotide. This chain links TRBV4-1 with TRBJ1-1; D is unresolved. Germline V gene sequence: CDR1 MGHRA, CDR2 YSYEKL. The CDR3 spans 17 residues. CDR3 amino acids: CASSHRRSTGFDTETFF. CDR3 in DNA: TGCGCCAGCAGCCACCGACGGTCTACCGGCTTTGACACTGAAACTTTCTTT.

The chain joins TRBV7-6 to TRBJ2-7; D not resolved. Trimming left V 4 bases short and J 1 base short, with 8 bases between. Germline V lookup: CDR1 SGHVS, CDR2 FNYEAQ. This CDR3 spans 13 amino acids. The CDR3 loop is CASSSFRSYEQYF. The CDR3 bases are TGTGCCAGCAGCTCCTTTCGGTCCTACGAGCAGTACTTC.

The genes are TRBV7-2 and TRBJ2-7; 7 bases match TRBD2. V trimming: 7 bases; J trimming: 3 bases; junction bases outside the gene matches: 9. The CDR3 is 14 residues long. Per germline, CDR1 SGHTA and CDR2 FQGNSA. In DNA form, the CDR3 reads TGTGCCAGCACCCAAGCGGGATTCAGCTACGAGCAGTACTTC. Amino acid sequence: CASTQAGFSYEQYF.

V and J are TRBV11-2 and TRBJ1-2, with D tentatively TRBD1 (5 bases). V lost 4 bases to trimming and J lost 0 bases, with 12 bases between them. The V gene's germline CDR1 is SGHAT and CDR2 FQNNGV. The CDR3 is 15 residues long. CDR3 nucleotides: TGTGCCAGCAGCTCCACAGGCCGAGCTAACTATGGCTACACCTTC. It specifies CASSSTGRANYGYTF.

This rearrangement joins TRBV11-2 to TRBJ2-7, with TRBD1 matching 7 bases. Trimming cost V 5 bases and J 4 bases; bases outside gene matches: 2. The CDR3 spans 12 residues. Germline lookup yields CDR1 SGHAT and CDR2 FQNNGV. The CDR3 DNA reads TGTGCCAGCAGCGCACAGGGGTACGAGCAGTACTTC. Translating gives CASSAQGYEQYF.

This clone was picked up one time. The J gene is TRBJ2-3, the V gene TRBV18; no clear D gene. Between the trimmed V and J ends, which lost 2 bases and 2 bases, there was a span of 11 bases. CDR3 length: 15 amino acids. CDR1 and CDR2 (germline): KGHSH, LQKENI. The CDR3 is CASSPRLVVTDTQYF. The CDR3 DNA follows: TGTGCCAGCTCACCAAGGTTGGTCGTCACAGATACGCAGTATTTT.

V is TRBV6-6 and J is TRBJ2-7; a possible D gene is TRBD2 (5 bases). This CDR3 region has 16 residues. The V and J ends lost 2 bases and 0 bases respectively, with 14 bases between them. Germline V CDR1 and CDR2: MNHNY, SVGAGI (reference sequence). The CDR3 nucleotides read TGTGCCAGCAGTTACCCGCGGACTGCCAACTCCTACGAGCAGTACTTC. This encodes CASSYPRTANSYEQYF.

The chain couples TRBV4-3 to TRBJ2-7; the D gene could be TRBD1 or TRBD2 (5 bases each). The CDR3 has 17 amino acids. The V end lost 1 base, the J end lost 5 bases, and 21 bases lay between the germline ends. The V gene's germline CDR1 is LGHNA and CDR2 YSLEER. CDR3: CASSQAGPVIKDDEQYF. The CDR3 DNA sequence: TGCGCCAGCAGCCAAGCGGGACCCGTGATCAAGGATGACGAGCAGTACTTC.

J is TRBJ1-3 and V is TRBV28; perhaps TRBD1 as D (6 bases). In germline, CDR1 is MDHEN, CDR2 SYDVKM. Trimming took off 1 base at V and 0 bases at J, with 7 bases between the two ends. CDR3 length: 15 amino acids. CDR3 protein: CASSLLGASGNTIYF. The CDR3 DNA follows: TGTGCCAGCAGTTTATTGGGGGCCTCTGGAAACACCATATATTTT.

CDR3 sequence reads: CASSYWTRETQYF. The CDR3 DNA reads TGTGCCAGCAGTTACTGGACTAGGGAGACCCAGTACTTC. The chain links TRBV6-6 to TRBJ2-5; 7 bases align to TRBD2. With 1 base clipped from V and 5 bases from J, the junction kept 1 base outside the gene matches. The CDR3 has 13 amino acids. Germline V gene lookup returns CDR1 MNHNY and CDR2 SVGAGI (reference sequence).

The chain employs TRBV5-1 and TRBJ2-1; maybe TRBD1 (6 bases). V was clipped by 3 bases and J by 7 bases, with 8 bases between them. The CDR3 is 12 residues long. Germline loops: CDR1 SGHRS, CDR2 YFSETQ. This chain's CDR3 is CASSSGANEQFF. For the CDR3, the DNA is TGCGCCAGCAGCTCAGGGGCGAATGAGCAGTTCTTC.

Written as DNA, the CDR3 is TGTGCCAGCAGCCCTAGGGGTGTCAATAATGAAAAACTGTTTTTT. It codes for CASSPRGVNNEKLFF. The chain links TRBV9 to TRBJ1-4; D is perhaps TRBD1 (5 bases). V lost 4 bases and J lost 4, with 14 bases in between. CDR1 is SGDLS, CDR2 YYNGEE, per germline. The CDR3 is 15 amino acids.

The chain joins TRBV7-9 to TRBJ2-1; 8 bases fit TRBD2. Germline V lookup: CDR1 SEHNR, CDR2 FQNEAQ (reference sequence). CDR3 length equals 16 residues. V shed 2 bases, J shed 6 bases, and the junction held 9 bases outside the gene matches. The chain's CDR3 is CASSLQSGGTTNEQFF. The DNA of the CDR3 is TGTGCCAGCAGCTTACAAAGCGGGGGAACGACCAATGAGCAGTTCTTC.

This chain connects TRBV2 to TRBJ2-3; D uncertain. CDR3 size: 15 residues. Germline V gene data show CDR1 as SNHLY and CDR2 as FYNNEI. Deletions cut 2 bases from V and 0 bases from J, with 9 bases between. The CDR3 bases are TGTGCCAGCAGTGAATTTCTGTCAAGCACAGATACGCAGTATTTT. It yields the protein CASSEFLSSTDTQYF.

This rearrangement joins TRBV6-1 to TRBJ1-5; no reliable D call. V lost 7 bases to trimming and J lost 6 bases, with 13 bases between them. Germline CDR1 reads MNHNS; CDR2 reads SASEGT. The CDR3 runs to 13 residues. The CDR3 DNA reads TGTGCCAGCATTTCGAGGGAGGGTCAGCCCCAGCATTTT. Translation gives CASISREGQPQHF.

There are a few counts of this clone. The chain carries TRBV30 and TRBJ1-4; 10 bases fit TRBD1. The V gene's germline CDR1 is GTSNPN and CDR2 SVGIG (reference sequence). Germline trimming cut 5 bases from V and 11 bases from J; bases unmatched to any gene: 8. The CDR3 length is 13 residues. The CDR3 loop reads CAWGPGQGTKLFF. The CDR3 region has the DNA TGTGCCTGGGGACCGGGACAGGGGACGAAACTGTTTTTT.

This rearrangement joins TRBV6-1 to TRBJ1-2, with D unclear. V lost 2 bases to trimming and J lost 2 bases, with 15 bases between them. The CDR3 has 16 amino acids. The germline gives CDR1 MNHNS, CDR2 SASEGT. The CDR3 DNA is TGTGCCAGCAGTGAAAACCATATGGGTTTAAACTATGGCTACACCTTC. It codes for CASSENHMGLNYGYTF.

The chain has TRBV27 and TRBJ2-7, with D perhaps matching TRBD1 or TRBD2 (5 bases each). The germline V and J ends were trimmed by 0 bases and 0 bases, with 12 bases remaining between them. The CDR3 sequence is 16 residues long. Germline assignment: CDR1 MNHEY and CDR2 SMNVEV (reference sequence). The CDR3 sequence: CASSLSRGSSSYEQYF. In DNA, the CDR3 is TGTGCCAGCAGTTTATCTCGGGGCTCCAGCTCCTACGAGCAGTACTTC.

The chain links TRBV7-9 to TRBJ1-1; weak D call: TRBD1 (5 bases). The CDR3 totals 14 residues. Deletions cut 5 bases from V and 11 bases from J, with 21 bases between. Germline CDR1 SEHNR, CDR2 FQNEAQ (reference sequence). Here the CDR3 reads CASSERQTIPQAFF. CDR3 nucleotide sequence: TGTGCCAGCAGCGAGAGACAGACGATACCCCAGGCTTTCTTT.

V usage is TRBV4-1 and J usage is TRBJ1-4; no reliable D call. The CDR3 runs to 15 residues. Trimming stripped 3 bases from V and 0 bases from J, with 8 bases between. CDR1 and CDR2 from the germline V gene are MGHRA and YSYEKL. The CDR3 reads CASSHLAATNEKLFF. The CDR3 DNA reads as TGCGCCAGCAGCCACCTTGCTGCAACTAATGAAAAACTGTTTTTT.

The CDR3: CASSLDGGPGEQYF. The CDR3 nucleotides are TGTGCCAGCAGCTTAGATGGTGGACCAGGAGAGCAGTACTTC. V and J are TRBV11-2 and TRBJ2-7; D ambiguous. Germline-derived CDR1 and CDR2 are SGHAT and FQNNGV. The CDR3 sequence is 14 residues long. V dropped 0 bases and J dropped 7 bases, with 13 bases sitting between them.